These T cell receptor beta chains were read from a single sample in a study of blood T cell repertoires in COVID-19. The assay was immunoSEQ multiplex PCR, and TCRdb's table has in-frame clones only and misses some. Here the sample spans 97,000 or so clones, roughly 81% being singletons. Sequences were obtained from peripheral blood. These receptors came from a man between 40 and 49 years old with active or convalescent COVID-19. The CDR3 runs from the conserved cysteine through the conserved F or W. D genes are given only for firm matches. Size is omitted from some rows. Given values are once, few, many or a class for expanded clones.

cdr3_aa: CASSITAVAKNIQYF
cdr3_nt: TGTGCCAGTAGTATCACAGCTGTAGCCAAAAACATTCAGTACTTC
d_call: .
j_call: TRBJ2-4
clone_size: .
v_call: TRBV19

cdr3_aa: CSASNSLNTEAFF
cdr3_nt: TGCAGCGCTTCGAACAGCCTGAACACTGAAGCTTTCTTT
d_call: .
j_call: TRBJ1-1
clone_size: few
v_call: TRBV29-1

cdr3_aa: CASSRVTGVGQPQHF
cdr3_nt: TGTGCCAGTAGTCGGGTGACAGGGGTGGGTCAGCCCCAGCATTTT
d_call: TRBD1
j_call: TRBJ1-5
clone_size: .
v_call: TRBV19

cdr3_aa: CASSLLGGANEKLFF
cdr3_nt: TGCGCCAGCAGCTTACTCGGGGGGGCTAATGAAAAACTGTTTTTT
d_call: .
j_call: TRBJ1-4
clone_size: .
v_call: TRBV5-1

cdr3_aa: CASSQAGGSGAKNIQYF
cdr3_nt: TGTGCCAGCAGCCAAGCCGGCGGAAGTGGGGCCAAAAACATTCAGTACTTC
d_call: .
j_call: TRBJ2-4
clone_size: .
v_call: TRBV3-1/TRBV3-2

cdr3_aa: CASWSFYGYTF
cdr3_nt: TGTGCCAGCTGGAGCTTCTATGGCTACACCTTC
d_call: .
j_call: TRBJ1-2
clone_size: .
v_call: TRBV9

cdr3_aa: CASTTRDRDQVNQPQHF
cdr3_nt: TGCGCCAGCACTACCCGGGACAGGGACCAAGTCAATCAGCCCCAGCATTTT
d_call: TRBD1
j_call: TRBJ1-5
clone_size: .
v_call: TRBV4-1

cdr3_aa: CASSHQGIVSPLHF
cdr3_nt: TGTGCCAGCAGTCATCAGGGGATCGTTTCACCCCTCCACTTT
d_call: .
j_call: TRBJ1-6
clone_size: .
v_call: TRBV27

cdr3_aa: CASSLASGNTIYF
cdr3_nt: TGTGCCAGCAGCTTAGCGAGTGGAAACACCATATATTTT
d_call: .
j_call: TRBJ1-3
clone_size: .
v_call: TRBV7-2

cdr3_aa: CSVELRGGTEAFF
cdr3_nt: TGCAGCGTTGAATTGAGGGGGGGCACTGAAGCTTTCTTT
d_call: .
j_call: TRBJ1-1
clone_size: .
v_call: TRBV29-1

cdr3_aa: CASSVRDTQYF
cdr3_nt: TGTGCCAGCAGCGTTCGAGATACGCAGTATTTT
d_call: .
j_call: TRBJ2-3
clone_size: .
v_call: TRBV9

cdr3_aa: CASSLAVTDTQYF
cdr3_nt: TGCGCCAGCAGCTTGGCTGTCACAGATACGCAGTATTTT
d_call: .
j_call: TRBJ2-3
clone_size: .
v_call: TRBV5-1

cdr3_aa: CASSLGAGPYNEQFF
cdr3_nt: TGTGCCAGCAGCTTAGGGGCGGGGCCCTACAATGAGCAGTTCTTC
d_call: .
j_call: TRBJ2-1
clone_size: once
v_call: TRBV7-7

cdr3_aa: CSATPMEAKGTEAFF
cdr3_nt: TGCAGCGCGACACCGATGGAGGCTAAGGGCACTGAAGCTTTCTTT
d_call: .
j_call: TRBJ1-1
clone_size: .
v_call: TRBV29-1

cdr3_aa: CASSSGQGWREQYF
cdr3_nt: TGTGCCAGCAGTTCGGGACAGGGGTGGCGGGAGCAGTACTTC
d_call: TRBD1
j_call: TRBJ2-7
clone_size: .
v_call: TRBV28

cdr3_aa: CASSIGQIANYGYTF
cdr3_nt: TGTGCCAGTAGTATTGGGCAGATAGCTAACTATGGCTACACCTTC
d_call: .
j_call: TRBJ1-2
clone_size: .
v_call: TRBV19

cdr3_aa: CATRDRGNSPLHF
cdr3_nt: TGTGCCACCCGGGACAGGGGTAATTCACCCCTCCACTTT
d_call: TRBD1
j_call: TRBJ1-6
clone_size: .
v_call: TRBV19

cdr3_aa: CASSQERGANQPQHF
cdr3_nt: TGTGCCAGCAGCCAAGAACGGGGGGCCAATCAGCCCCAGCATTTT
d_call: .
j_call: TRBJ1-5
clone_size: few
v_call: TRBV14

cdr3_aa: CASSFGNRGFHEQYF
cdr3_nt: TGTGCCAGCAGTTTTGGGAACAGGGGGTTCCACGAGCAGTACTTC
d_call: TRBD1
j_call: TRBJ2-7
clone_size: .
v_call: TRBV27

cdr3_aa: CASSQGLAGGRTGELFF
cdr3_nt: TGTGCCAGCAGCCAAGGACTAGCGGGGGGAAGGACCGGGGAGCTGTTTTTT
d_call: TRBD2
j_call: TRBJ2-2
clone_size: .
v_call: TRBV3-1/TRBV3-2

cdr3_aa: CASSKNVMISGGETQYF
cdr3_nt: TGTGCCAGCAGCAAAAATGTGATGATCTCAGGGGGAGAGACCCAGTACTTC
d_call: TRBD1
j_call: TRBJ2-5
clone_size: .
v_call: TRBV7-9

cdr3_aa: CASRRGDTEAFF
cdr3_nt: TGCGCCAGCCGCAGGGGCGACACTGAAGCTTTCTTT
d_call: .
j_call: TRBJ1-1
clone_size: .
v_call: TRBV5-1

cdr3_aa: CASRGTGQPNTEAFF
cdr3_nt: TGTGCCAGCAGGGGGACAGGGCAACCGAACACTGAAGCTTTCTTT
d_call: TRBD1
j_call: TRBJ1-1
clone_size: .
v_call: TRBV2

cdr3_aa: CASSLISDSNQPQHF
cdr3_nt: TGTGCCAGCAGTTTAATCTCCGACAGTAATCAGCCCCAGCATTTT
d_call: .
j_call: TRBJ1-5
clone_size: once
v_call: TRBV28

cdr3_aa: CSANSGGGNEQYF
cdr3_nt: TGCAGCGCAAACTCCGGGGGGGGCAACGAGCAATACTTC
d_call: TRBD2
j_call: TRBJ2-7
clone_size: .
v_call: TRBV29-1

cdr3_aa: CASSDGQGRNSPLHF
cdr3_nt: TGTGCCAGTAGTGACGGACAGGGGCGGAATTCACCCCTCCACTTT
d_call: TRBD1
j_call: TRBJ1-6
clone_size: .
v_call: TRBV19

cdr3_aa: CASSFPGPYNEQFF
cdr3_nt: TGTGCCAGCAGCTTCCCAGGGCCCTACAATGAGCAGTTCTTC
d_call: .
j_call: TRBJ2-1
clone_size: once
v_call: TRBV11-2

cdr3_aa: CASSLSRTDQNTEAFF
cdr3_nt: TGCGCCAGCAGCTTGAGCCGGACAGACCAGAACACTGAAGCTTTCTTT
d_call: .
j_call: TRBJ1-1
clone_size: few
v_call: TRBV5-1

cdr3_aa: CASRNRQELDTQYF
cdr3_nt: TGTGCCAGCAGAAATCGACAGGAATTGGATACGCAGTATTTT
d_call: .
j_call: TRBJ2-3
clone_size: .
v_call: TRBV6-5

cdr3_aa: CASSLDRLGEETQYF
cdr3_nt: TGTGCCAGCAGCTTAGATCGGCTAGGGGAAGAGACCCAGTACTTC
d_call: .
j_call: TRBJ2-5
clone_size: .
v_call: TRBV11-3

cdr3_aa: CASSYDQAATGELFF
cdr3_nt: TGTGCCAGCTCATATGACCAGGCAGCCACCGGGGAGCTGTTTTTT
d_call: .
j_call: TRBJ2-2
clone_size: once
v_call: TRBV18

cdr3_aa: CASTGGNYGYTF
cdr3_nt: TGTGCCAGCACCGGGGGGAACTATGGCTACACCTTC
d_call: .
j_call: TRBJ1-2
clone_size: .
v_call: TRBV2

cdr3_aa: CASSLIRGSSYEQYF
cdr3_nt: TGTGCCAGCAGCTTAATCCGGGGTAGCTCCTACGAGCAGTACTTC
d_call: .
j_call: TRBJ2-7
clone_size: .
v_call: TRBV11-2

cdr3_aa: CASSFVGQATDLDGYTF
cdr3_nt: TGTGCCAGCTCATTTGTGGGACAGGCAACGGATTTGGATGGCTACACCTTC
d_call: TRBD1
j_call: TRBJ1-2
clone_size: .
v_call: TRBV18

cdr3_aa: CASSLRQGRYQPQHF
cdr3_nt: TGTGCCAGCAGCCTTAGACAGGGAAGGTATCAGCCCCAGCATTTT
d_call: TRBD1
j_call: TRBJ1-5
clone_size: .
v_call: TRBV28

cdr3_aa: CSVGSSYNEQFF
cdr3_nt: TGCAGCGTTGGGTCCAGCTACAATGAGCAGTTCTTC
d_call: .
j_call: TRBJ2-1
clone_size: .
v_call: TRBV29-1

cdr3_aa: CASSPIRTDYEQYF
cdr3_nt: TGTGCCAGCTCACCTATCCGGACAGACTACGAGCAGTACTTC
d_call: .
j_call: TRBJ2-7
clone_size: .
v_call: TRBV18

cdr3_aa: CASSLGRYNEQFF
cdr3_nt: TGTGCCAGCAGTTTGGGCAGATACAATGAGCAGTTCTTC
d_call: .
j_call: TRBJ2-1
clone_size: few
v_call: TRBV27

cdr3_aa: CASSWGQSAQETQYF
cdr3_nt: TGTGCCAGCAGCTGGGGGCAGAGCGCCCAAGAGACCCAGTACTTC
d_call: .
j_call: TRBJ2-5
clone_size: .
v_call: TRBV5-5

cdr3_aa: CASSSAQGTYGYTF
cdr3_nt: TGTGCCAGCAGCTCAGCACAGGGGACATATGGCTACACCTTC
d_call: TRBD1
j_call: TRBJ1-2
clone_size: .
v_call: TRBV7-9

cdr3_aa: CASSPGQVYEQYF
cdr3_nt: TGTGCCAGCTCACCAGGGCAGGTCTACGAGCAGTACTTC
d_call: .
j_call: TRBJ2-7
clone_size: few
v_call: TRBV18

cdr3_aa: CASSLLTSGGLSTDTQYF
cdr3_nt: TGTGCCAGCAGCTTGCTCACTAGCGGGGGGCTATCCACAGATACGCAGTATTTT
d_call: TRBD2
j_call: TRBJ2-3
clone_size: .
v_call: TRBV5-6

cdr3_aa: CASSEDRGQEKLFF
cdr3_nt: TGCGCCAGCAGTGAGGACAGGGGGCAAGAAAAACTGTTTTTT
d_call: TRBD1
j_call: TRBJ1-4
clone_size: .
v_call: TRBV10-1

cdr3_aa: CASSQAGTGNTIYF
cdr3_nt: TGTGCCAGCAGCCAAGCAGGGACTGGAAACACCATATATTTT
d_call: .
j_call: TRBJ1-3
clone_size: .
v_call: TRBV3-1/TRBV3-2

cdr3_aa: CASSSFRGSYEQYF
cdr3_nt: TGTGCCAGCAGCTCATTCCGGGGATCCTACGAGCAGTACTTC
d_call: .
j_call: TRBJ2-7
clone_size: many
v_call: TRBV7-9

cdr3_aa: CASSYRDIGSRNSGNTIYF
cdr3_nt: TGTGCCAGTAGTTACCGGGACATCGGATCCCGCAACTCTGGAAACACCATATATTTT
d_call: .
j_call: TRBJ1-3
clone_size: .
v_call: TRBV19

cdr3_aa: CAIRTGGAWNTEAFF
cdr3_nt: TGTGCCATCAGAACAGGGGGCGCATGGAACACTGAAGCTTTCTTT
d_call: TRBD1
j_call: TRBJ1-1
clone_size: .
v_call: TRBV10-3

cdr3_aa: CSASGGASYNEQFF
cdr3_nt: TGCAGCGCCAGCGGGGGGGCTTCCTACAATGAGCAGTTCTTC
d_call: TRBD2
j_call: TRBJ2-1
clone_size: .
v_call: TRBV29-1

cdr3_aa: CASSLSVAEQYF
cdr3_nt: TGTGCCAGCAGCTTATCAGTGGCCGAGCAGTACTTC
d_call: .
j_call: TRBJ2-7
clone_size: once
v_call: TRBV7-9

cdr3_aa: CASSLDSSTDTQYF
cdr3_nt: TGTGCCAGCAGCCTGGACAGTAGCACAGATACGCAGTATTTT
d_call: .
j_call: TRBJ2-3
clone_size: .
v_call: TRBV7-9

cdr3_aa: CASSQSGGEKLFF
cdr3_nt: TGTGCCAGCAGCCAATCGGGGGGTGAAAAACTGTTTTTT
d_call: .
j_call: TRBJ1-4
clone_size: .
v_call: TRBV16

cdr3_aa: CATSTGGSSREQFF
cdr3_nt: TGTGCCACAAGCACAGGGGGTTCATCTCGTGAGCAGTTCTTC
d_call: TRBD1
j_call: TRBJ2-1
clone_size: few
v_call: TRBV24-1

cdr3_aa: CASSQGQEYNSPLHF
cdr3_nt: TGCGCCAGCAGCCAAGGACAAGAATATAATTCACCCCTCCACTTT
d_call: .
j_call: TRBJ1-6
clone_size: .
v_call: TRBV4-1

cdr3_aa: CATRRQGGGNTIYF
cdr3_nt: TGTGCCACCAGGCGACAGGGCGGTGGAAACACCATATATTTT
d_call: TRBD1
j_call: TRBJ1-3
clone_size: .
v_call: TRBV15

cdr3_aa: CASGERYNEQFF
cdr3_nt: TGTGCCAGCGGAGAGCGGTACAATGAGCAGTTCTTC
d_call: .
j_call: TRBJ2-1
clone_size: .
v_call: TRBV7-2

cdr3_aa: CASSLQGAGNTEAFF
cdr3_nt: TGTGCCAGCAGCTTGCAGGGGGCAGGGAACACTGAAGCTTTCTTT
d_call: TRBD1
j_call: TRBJ1-1
clone_size: once
v_call: TRBV11-2